This T cell receptor beta chain appears in the sequencing data of a study of post-analysis software for immune sequencing data. Findings and caveats of the study: Patients used several TRBV segments, including TRBV5-6, TRBV5-1 and TRBV20-1, more often than controls.

From germline, CDR1 is SGHDT and CDR2 YYEEEE. CDR3 length: 15 residues. After removal of 1 base from V and 4 bases from J, the junction contained 1 base not matched to a gene. Tagging with unique molecular identifiers was a feature of the TCR beta cDNA libraries. TCRdb independently ran MiXCR on the PCR reads; one entry per CDR3 protein. Altogether approximately 350,000 distinct CDR3 sequences are present, approximately 33% being singletons, with the ten largest covering 10% to 15%. This clonotype was detected only a few times. As yet, its antigen is unknown. The clonotype was recovered from a girl between 5 and 17 years old with multiple sclerosis. The rearrangement joins TRBV5-6 to TRBJ2-1; 11 bases align to TRBD2. Input material: blood. The CDR3 sequence is CASSLRTSGYNEQFF. For the CDR3, the DNA is TGTGCCAGCAGCTTGAGGACTAGCGGGTACAATGAGCAGTTCTTC.